Sequencing of this T cell receptor beta chain was carried out in a study of T cells in localized non-small cell lung cancer. Germline CDR1 LNHDA, CDR2 SQIVND (reference sequence). The CDR3 contains 16 residues. V lost 3 bases and J lost 9; bases outside the gene matches: 5. Study findings and constraints: Median approximately 61 top-100 tumor clones were shared with paired adjacent lung. Uninvolved neighboring lung showed the greatest T cell clonality, exceeding tumor.

Profiled with immunoSEQ multiplex PCR; TCRdb holds only in-frame clones, not every one. This table has about 24,000 clones, approximately 90% appearing once. On this clone: Antigen specificity is unknown.

The source material was peripheral blood mononuclear cells, sampled before any cancer treatment. The genes are TRBV19 and TRBJ2-1; TRBD2 matches 16 bases. The source of this sequence is a woman aged 40-70 years with stage III lung adenocarcinoma. CDR3 sequence reads: CASSIQGTSGRGEQFF. CDR3 DNA sequence: TGTGCCAGTAGTATCCAAGGGACTAGCGGGAGGGGTGAGCAGTTCTTC.